Below, one TCR beta chain is given with its context. The target antigen is unknown. Peripheral blood came from all dose cohorts at three timepoints. The source of the sample is a study of OX40 agonist ivuxolimab in advanced cancers. General observations from the study: The study did not work out the antigen specificity of the expanded peripheral T cells.

Data came from immunoSEQ multiplex PCR; TCRdb stores just in-frame clones and leaves some out. Of roughly 50,000 clones listed, 80% to 85% are singletons. The CDR3 is made up of 14 amino acids. The ends were cut back, 5 bases at V and 0 bases at J, with 12 bases in the middle. Germline V CDR1 and CDR2: SGHDT, YYEEEE. This rearrangement joins TRBV5-6 to TRBJ2-7; tentative D call: TRBD2 (7 bases). Material: CD4+ or CD8+ T cells sorted from blood, obtained in a trial of the OX40 agonist ivuxolimab. This receptor was identified in an adult with an advanced solid tumor such as melanoma, head and neck, liver or kidney cancer. DNA for the CDR3: TGTGCCAGCAGGGAGAGGGGGGGCTCCTACGAGCAGTACTTC. It encodes CASRERGGSYEQYF.